The rows below give T cell receptor beta chains drawn from one sample of a study of T cell responses to AZD1222 COVID-19 vaccine. The repertoire was sequenced with immunoSEQ multiplex PCR; TCRdb's copy has only in-frame clones and lacks some. The table includes over 100,000 clones, approximately 90% detected once. Sequencing used peripheral blood, obtained on day 0 of AZD1222 vaccination. These receptors were collected from an adult in good health. CDR3s include the opening cysteine and the closing phenylalanine or tryptophan. For some rows the clone size is stated as once, few or many, or as a class when expanded; others skip it.

V gene	J gene	clone size	CDR3 protein
TRBV7-2	TRBJ1-5	NA	CASSLVGQSSNQPQHF
TRBV19	TRBJ1-2	NA	CASRTSQGNYGYTF
TRBV30	TRBJ2-7	NA	CAWSVQGYEQYF
TRBV9	TRBJ1-2	once	CASSVGAFFTF
TRBV20-1	TRBJ2-5	NA	CSARDTGTQYF
TRBV18	TRBJ2-1	NA	CASSPNSANNEQFF
TRBV9	TRBJ2-6	NA	CASSAVSGANVLTF
TRBV18	TRBJ1-4	NA	CASSPRQSSTNEKLFF
TRBV11-2	TRBJ2-6	NA	CASVLAFSGANVLTF
TRBV13	TRBJ2-1	NA	CASSTRTRGNEQFF
TRBV7-9	TRBJ2-7	few	CASSLAAGFHEQYF
TRBV7-6	TRBJ2-2	NA	CASSLASGNTGELFF
TRBV9	TRBJ2-3	NA	CASSARLADSDTQYF
TRBV15	TRBJ2-5	NA	CATSRDVEETQYF
TRBV7-3	TRBJ2-2	NA	CASSPTSGARLTGELFF
TRBV28	TRBJ2-1	NA	CASSLDRAYNEQFF
TRBV12-3/TRBV12-4	TRBJ2-7	NA	CASSRGTVYEQYF
TRBV6-5	TRBJ2-7	NA	CASRQTSSSYEQYF
TRBV6-5	TRBJ2-1	NA	CASSSQETSDEQFF
TRBV7-2	TRBJ1-6	NA	CASSMAGGALNSPLHF
TRBV18	TRBJ2-6	NA	CASSPRGQEALSGANVLTF
TRBV6-6	TRBJ1-6	NA	CASNLQGSNSPLHF
TRBV7-2	TRBJ2-5	NA	CASSANRGGEETQYF
TRBV2	TRBJ2-7	NA	CASSDWGYEQYF
TRBV20-1	TRBJ2-7	once	CSASSGVVKFPYEQYF
TRBV19	TRBJ1-1	NA	CASRREPKMNTEAFF
TRBV4-3	TRBJ2-7	NA	CASSQDWGGGHASYEQYF
TRBV9	TRBJ1-1	NA	CASSVDTGLNTEAFF
TRBV7-2	TRBJ1-1	NA	CASSLATEAFF
TRBV7-9	TRBJ1-2	NA	CASSLGGAGALHYGYTF
TRBV7-3	TRBJ2-2	NA	CASSSSGTSGGTGELFF
TRBV20-1	TRBJ1-1	NA	CSASGGTEAFF
TRBV28	TRBJ2-7	NA	CASSLPGVDEQYF
TRBV7-9	TRBJ2-7	NA	CASSPEAVVGYEQYF
TRBV9	TRBJ2-5	few	CASSVNWGEETQYF
TRBV9	TRBJ1-3	NA	CASSVGDRNTIYF
TRBV5-4	TRBJ1-5	once	CASSLEPSNQPQHF
TRBV6-1	TRBJ2-7	NA	CASSEYSSYEQYF
TRBV7-9	TRBJ1-1	NA	CASSPTSGLNTEAFF
TRBV7-9	TRBJ2-3	NA	CASTPGGGARDTQYF
TRBV4-1	TRBJ1-2	NA	CASSPGQLIGYTF